This T cell receptor beta chain originates from a study of OX40 agonist ivuxolimab in advanced cancers. Trimming removed 5 bases from V and 7 bases from J, with 12 bases in between. Germline lookup yields CDR1 MNHEY and CDR2 SMNVEV (reference sequence). The CDR3 extends over 12 amino acids. Assay: immunoSEQ multiplex PCR; the TCRdb copy retains only in-frame clones and omits some. The sample lists about 31,000 clones, less than 90% occurring once. The source is an adult with an advanced solid tumor such as melanoma, head and neck, liver or kidney cancer. This chain connects TRBV27 to TRBJ2-7, with unresolved D. The sequencing used CD4+ or CD8+ T cells sorted from blood, collected in a trial of the OX40 agonist ivuxolimab. The CDR3 DNA sequence: TGTGCCAGCAGTCGCTCCTCCGGGGAGCAGTACTTC. It encodes CASSRSSGEQYF.